A selection of T cell receptor beta chains follows, all from one sample in a study of CD8+ T cells in alopecia areata. Repertoires were generated with immunoSEQ multiplex PCR, while TCRdb's copy carries only in-frame clones and drops some. The data hold about 180,000 clones, with roughly 63% observed a single time. Sample: CD4+ T cells sorted from blood, taken at approximately week 55, from a patient treated with tofacitinib. The receptors come from a human donor with alopecia areata. Each CDR3 is given with its conserved first and last residue. Each record gives: D gene, J gene, CDR3 length, V gene, clone size, CDR3 DNA, CDR3 protein. The D gene is left open where the match is weak. A row's size may be missing; if present it is once, few, many or a size class.

>.|TRBJ1-3|13|TRBV29-1|few
TGCAGCGTTGAAACCCCCTGGGGAAACACCATATATTTT
CSVETPWGNTIYF
>.|TRBJ1-1|12|TRBV6-5|.
TGTGCCAGCAGTTACTCAGGCAGAGAAGCTTTCTTT
CASSYSGREAFF
>.|TRBJ2-5|14|TRBV30|.
TGTGCCTCCACCCGGGCCGTCATAAGAGAGACCCAGTACTTC
CASTRAVIRETQYF
>.|TRBJ1-6|14|TRBV18|.
TGTGCCAGCTCACCATCAGGAAGCAATTCACCCCTCCACTTT
CASSPSGSNSPLHF
>.|TRBJ1-1|14|TRBV9|.
TGTGCCAGCAGCGTCAACCCAGGGAGTACTGAAGCTTTCTTT
CASSVNPGSTEAFF
>TRBD2|TRBJ2-4|15|TRBV7-8|.
TGTGCCAGCAGCAGGCAGCGGGGGACCAAAAACATTCAGTACTTC
CASSRQRGTKNIQYF
>.|TRBJ2-1|14|TRBV15|.
TGTGCCACCAGCAAAGAGATAGGGCATTGGGAGCAGTTCTTC
CATSKEIGHWEQFF
>.|TRBJ2-1|13|TRBV7-8|many
TGTGCCAGCAGCCCCCCGGACGGCGGTGAGCAGTTCTTC
CASSPPDGGEQFF
>.|TRBJ2-3|15|TRBV7-8|few
TGTGCCAGCAGCTTGGCGACGCCCAGCACAGATACGCAGTATTTT
CASSLATPSTDTQYF
>.|TRBJ2-5|14|TRBV4-1|.
TGCGCCAGCAGCCAAGACAGGGTTTTAGAGACCCAGTACTTC
CASSQDRVLETQYF
>TRBD1|TRBJ1-1|14|TRBV2|.
TGTGCCAGCAGTGAAGTAACAGGGGGCACTGAAGCTTTCTTT
CASSEVTGGTEAFF
>.|TRBJ2-5|16|TRBV7-9|.
TGTGCCAGCAGCTTCGCACCCCCGGGGGGCGAAGAGACCCAGTACTTC
CASSFAPPGGEETQYF
>.|TRBJ1-4|13|TRBV5-1|.
TGCGCCAGCAGCTTGGCCCGGGAGGAAAAACTGTTTTTT
CASSLAREEKLFF
>.|TRBJ2-1|14|TRBV7-9|.
TGTGCCAGCAGCTTCCCCGGTCGGGCCAATGAGCAGTTCTTC
CASSFPGRANEQFF
>.|TRBJ2-3|14|TRBV6-4|few
TGTGCCAGCAGTGATCGGGGAAGCACAGATACGCAGTATTTT
CASSDRGSTDTQYF
>.|TRBJ2-5|14|TRBV4-2|.
TGTGCCAGCAGCCTGACTGTGGGACAAGAGACCCAGTACTTC
CASSLTVGQETQYF
>.|TRBJ1-4|12|TRBV30|.
TGTGCCTGGAGGAGGGGAAATGAAAAACTGTTTTTT
CAWRRGNEKLFF
>.|TRBJ2-5|12|TRBV5-6|.
TGTGCCAGCAGCACGCCACAGGAGACCCAGTACTTC
CASSTPQETQYF
>.|TRBJ2-2|13|TRBV6-5|once
TGTGCCAGCAGCCGGTTGGGCACCGGGGAGCTGTTTTTT
CASSRLGTGELFF
>TRBD2|TRBJ2-5|14|TRBV29-1|few
TGCAGCGCCCTACTGGGGACTAGATTGGAGACCCAGTACTTC
CSALLGTRLETQYF
>TRBD2|TRBJ2-5|19|TRBV7-6|.
TGTGCCAGCAGCTTATTAGGAGGTGCTAGCGGGGGGGCCCCCGAGACCCAGTACTTC
CASSLLGGASGGAPETQYF
>.|TRBJ2-3|13|TRBV7-3|.
TGTGCCAGCAGTCGGGGGGCGTGGGATACGCAGTATTTT
CASSRGAWDTQYF
>TRBD2|TRBJ2-5|18|TRBV4-1|.
TGCGCCAGCAGCCAACCTACTCTCGGGCTAGCGGGGCGGGAGACCCAGTACTTC
CASSQPTLGLAGRETQYF
>.|TRBJ1-6|15|TRBV15|.
TGTGCCACCAGCAGGGGAGAAACCTATAATTCACCCCTCCACTTT
CATSRGETYNSPLHF
>TRBD1|TRBJ1-4|13|TRBV29-1|many
TGCAGCGTACGGGACAGGAAAGTTGAAAAACTGTTTTTT
CSVRDRKVEKLFF
>.|TRBJ2-3|12|TRBV14|few
TGTGCCAGCAGCCGGCCCTGGGATACGCAGTATTTT
CASSRPWDTQYF
>.|TRBJ1-5|14|TRBV29-1|.
TGCAGCGTTGGGGGGCCAGGGCGCAATCAGCCCCAGCATTTT
CSVGGPGRNQPQHF
>.|TRBJ1-1|13|TRBV29-1|few
TGCAGCGTGGCCGGGGAGGGTCGGACTGAAGCTTTCTTT
CSVAGEGRTEAFF
>.|TRBJ1-4|15|TRBV9|.
TGTGCCAGCAGCGTAGCTGGAGGGGCGTTTGAAAAACTGTTTTTT
CASSVAGGAFEKLFF
>.|TRBJ2-5|13|TRBV7-9|.
TGTGCCAGCAGCTTAGGCTCCCGGGGGACCCAGTACTTC
CASSLGSRGTQYF
>TRBD1|TRBJ1-2|15|TRBV7-9|.
TGTGCCAGCAGCTTATCTCTGACAGGGGGACATGGCTACACCTTC
CASSLSLTGGHGYTF
>.|TRBJ1-2|12|TRBV7-9|few
TGTGCCAGCAGCTTAGAAGGGTATGGCTACACCTTC
CASSLEGYGYTF
>.|TRBJ2-6|12|TRBV30|.
TGTGCCCTGATGCCTGGGGCCAACGTCCTGACTTTC
CALMPGANVLTF
>TRBD1|TRBJ1-4|14|TRBV19|few
TGTGCCGTGAACCGGGACAGGGATGACGAAAAACTGTTTTTT
CAVNRDRDDEKLFF
>.|TRBJ1-6|15|TRBV6-6|.
TGTGCCAGCAGTTACTCGCCAGGGGACGGATCACCCCTCCACTTT
CASSYSPGDGSPLHF
>.|TRBJ2-2|13|TRBV11-2|.
TGTGCCAGCAGCTTAGTTACCGGCGGGGAGCTGTTTTTT
CASSLVTGGELFF
>TRBD1|TRBJ1-6|15|TRBV4-2|.
TGTGCCAGCAGCCAGCCCGGGACAGGGAGTTCACCCCTCCACTTT
CASSQPGTGSSPLHF
>.|TRBJ2-7|14|TRBV29-1|.
TGCAGCGTGGCCGGGACGCAAAACTCCTACGAGCAGTACTTC
CSVAGTQNSYEQYF
>.|TRBJ2-5|12|TRBV6-5|.
TGTGCCAGCAGCCAGAGGAGGGAGACCCAGTACTTC
CASSQRRETQYF
>.|TRBJ1-2|14|TRBV19|few
TGTGCCAGTTGCCCAACAGGGCCTAACTATGGCTACACCTTC
CASCPTGPNYGYTF
>.|TRBJ2-3|14|TRBV10-3|.
TGTGCCATCAGTGGGGACTTCAGCACAGATACGCAGTATTTT
CAISGDFSTDTQYF
>.|TRBJ1-2|13|TRBV6-5|many
TGTGCCAGCAGCCGAGCGCCAGAGTATGGCTACACCTTC
CASSRAPEYGYTF
>.|TRBJ1-1|14|TRBV18|.
TGTGCCAGCCAAAGGACAGTTGTGAACACTGAAGCTTTCTTT
CASQRTVVNTEAFF
>.|TRBJ1-2|15|TRBV5-1|few
TGCGCCAGCAGCTTGGGACCTCCGGCGGGCAATGGCTACACCTTC
CASSLGPPAGNGYTF
>.|TRBJ2-3|14|TRBV4-1|.
TGCGCCAGCAGCCAAGATAATCGCAGGGATACGCAGTATTTT
CASSQDNRRDTQYF
>.|TRBJ1-1|16|TRBV6-5|.
TGTGCCAGCAGTTATAAGGTGGCCAGACTGAACACTGAAGCTTTCTTT
CASSYKVARLNTEAFF
>.|TRBJ2-5|11|TRBV29-1|few
TGCAGCGCCCCGGGCGGGGAGACCCAGTACTTC
CSAPGGETQYF
>.|TRBJ1-1|14|TRBV15|few
TGTGCCACCAGCGGCGACACAGGGTTTACTGAAGCTTTCTTT
CATSGDTGFTEAFF
>TRBD1|TRBJ1-1|14|TRBV19|.
TGTGCCAGCGGGACAGGCAAACCGAACACTGAAGCTTTCTTT
CASGTGKPNTEAFF
>.|TRBJ2-6|16|TRBV28|.
TGTGCCAGCAGTCCCCACCCGGGCTCTGGGGCCAACGTCCTGACTTTC
CASSPHPGSGANVLTF
>.|TRBJ1-2|15|TRBV1|.
TGCACCAGCAGCCAACTCCAAGGCGGGACAGGGGGCTACACCTTC
CTSSQLQGGTGGYTF